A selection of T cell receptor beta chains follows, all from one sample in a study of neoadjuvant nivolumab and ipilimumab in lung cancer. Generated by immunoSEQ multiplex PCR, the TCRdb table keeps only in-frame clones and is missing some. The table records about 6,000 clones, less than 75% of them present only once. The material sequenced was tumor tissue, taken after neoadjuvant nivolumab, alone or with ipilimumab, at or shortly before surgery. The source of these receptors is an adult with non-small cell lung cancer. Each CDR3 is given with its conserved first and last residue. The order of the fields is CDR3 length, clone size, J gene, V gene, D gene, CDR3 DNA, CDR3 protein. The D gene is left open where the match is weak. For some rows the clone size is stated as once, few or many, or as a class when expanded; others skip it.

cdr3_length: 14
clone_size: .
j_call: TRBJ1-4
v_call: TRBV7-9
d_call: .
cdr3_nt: TGTGCCAGCAGCTACAGGGCCGTCCGGGAAAAACTGTTTTTT
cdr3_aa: CASSYRAVREKLFF

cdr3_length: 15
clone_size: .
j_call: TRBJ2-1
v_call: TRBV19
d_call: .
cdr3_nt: TGTGCCAGTAGCATTGCACCGAGCTCCTACAATGAGCAGTTCTTC
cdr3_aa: CASSIAPSSYNEQFF

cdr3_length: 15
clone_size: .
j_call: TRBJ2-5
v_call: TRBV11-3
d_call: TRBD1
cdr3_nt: TGTGCCAGCAGCCGCCGGACAGGGGCAGGGGAGACCCAGTACTTC
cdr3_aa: CASSRRTGAGETQYF

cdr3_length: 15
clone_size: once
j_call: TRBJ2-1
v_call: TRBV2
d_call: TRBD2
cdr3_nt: TGTGCCAGCAGGGGGGGCGGGAGGGCCGCAAATGAGCAGTTCTTC
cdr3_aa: CASRGGGRAANEQFF

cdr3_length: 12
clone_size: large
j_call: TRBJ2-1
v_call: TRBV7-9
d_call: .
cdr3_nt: TGTGCCAGCAGCCCGACGGGACGGGAGCAGTTCTTC
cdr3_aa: CASSPTGREQFF

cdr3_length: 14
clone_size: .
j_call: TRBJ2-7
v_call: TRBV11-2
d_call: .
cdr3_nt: TGTGCCAGCAGCTTAGACAGGGGACCCTACGAGCAGTACTTC
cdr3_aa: CASSLDRGPYEQYF

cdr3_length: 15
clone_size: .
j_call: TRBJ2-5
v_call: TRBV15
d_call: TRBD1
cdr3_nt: TGTGCCACCATGCGACAGGGGGCGCGTTCAGAGACCCAGTACTTC
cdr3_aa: CATMRQGARSETQYF

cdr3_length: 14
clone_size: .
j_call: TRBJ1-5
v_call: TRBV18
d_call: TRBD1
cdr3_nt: TGTGCCAGCTCAGACGACAGGGGAGATCAGCCCCAGCATTTT
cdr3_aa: CASSDDRGDQPQHF

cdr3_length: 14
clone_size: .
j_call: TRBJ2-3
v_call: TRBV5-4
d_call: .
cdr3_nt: TGTGCCAGCAGCCGGGGGGCGGACACAGATACGCAGTATTTT
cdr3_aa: CASSRGADTDTQYF

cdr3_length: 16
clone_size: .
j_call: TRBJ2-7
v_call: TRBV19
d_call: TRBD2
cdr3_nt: TGTGCCAGTAGTATAGTAGGTGGGACTAGCGCTCGGGAGCAGTACTTC
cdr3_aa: CASSIVGGTSAREQYF

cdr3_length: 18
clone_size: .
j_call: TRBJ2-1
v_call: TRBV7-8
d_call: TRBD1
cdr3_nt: TGTGCCAGCAGCTTATATGCACTGGGGACAGTTTTAAACAATGAGCAGTTCTTC
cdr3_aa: CASSLYALGTVLNNEQFF

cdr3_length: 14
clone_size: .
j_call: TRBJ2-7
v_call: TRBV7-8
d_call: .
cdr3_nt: TGTGCCAGCAGCTTAAGCGGCGCCTTCTACGAGCAGTACTTC
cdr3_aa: CASSLSGAFYEQYF

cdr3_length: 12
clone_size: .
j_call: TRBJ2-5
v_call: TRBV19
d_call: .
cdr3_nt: TGTGCCAGTAGTATGTCCCAAGAGACCCAGTACTTC
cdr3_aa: CASSMSQETQYF

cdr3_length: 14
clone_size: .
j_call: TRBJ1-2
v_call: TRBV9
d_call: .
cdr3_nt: TGTGCCAGCAGCGTATACGGGGGGGGCGGTGGCTACACCTTC
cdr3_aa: CASSVYGGGGGYTF

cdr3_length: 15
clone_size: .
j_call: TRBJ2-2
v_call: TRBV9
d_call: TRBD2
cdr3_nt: TGTGCCAGCAGCGCCACCGGGACTAGCGACGGGGAGCTGTTTTTT
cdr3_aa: CASSATGTSDGELFF

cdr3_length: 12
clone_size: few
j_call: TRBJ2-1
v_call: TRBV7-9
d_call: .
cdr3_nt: TGTGCCAGCAGCCCAGGCGGCGATGAGCAGTTCTTC
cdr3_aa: CASSPGGDEQFF

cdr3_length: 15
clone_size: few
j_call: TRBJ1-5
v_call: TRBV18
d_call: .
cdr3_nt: TGTGCCAGCTCACCTGAGACAGATAGCAATCAGCCCCAGCATTTT
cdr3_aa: CASSPETDSNQPQHF

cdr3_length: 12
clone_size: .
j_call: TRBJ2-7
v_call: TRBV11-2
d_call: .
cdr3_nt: TGTGCCAGCGGTTGGAGCTCCTACGAGCAGTACTTC
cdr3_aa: CASGWSSYEQYF

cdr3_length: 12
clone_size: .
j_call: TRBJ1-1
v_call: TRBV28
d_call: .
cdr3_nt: TGTGCCAGCAGTCTCCGGGGGGCTGAAGCTTTCTTT
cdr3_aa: CASSLRGAEAFF

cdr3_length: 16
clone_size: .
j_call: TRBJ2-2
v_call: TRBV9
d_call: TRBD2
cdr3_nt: TGTGCCAGCAGCGCCCGCGGGGCGGGAGGATCCGGGGAGCTGTTTTTT
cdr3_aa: CASSARGAGGSGELFF